The sequence of this T cell receptor beta chain was determined in a study of cytomegalovirus exposure and HLA in healthy donors. Primers: 60 Vbeta forward and 13 Jbeta reverse. Repertoires were generated with immunoSEQ multiplex PCR, while TCRdb's copy carries only in-frame clones and drops some. The sample has 150,000 to 200,000 clones; roughly 84% are singletons. V lost 6 bases, J lost 14 bases, and 12 bases stayed unmatched. CDR1 and CDR2 from the germline V gene are MNHEY and SVGAGI. There are 15 residues in the CDR3. General study results and limits: Reports indicated that the classifier achieved high specificity and sensitivity in diagnosing cytomegalovirus status.

To note about this clone: Its antigen is not identified.

Sequencing input: PBMCs. This chain uses TRBV6-5 with TRBJ2-1; 14 bases align to TRBD2. The TCR was taken from a girl under two years old in good health and CMV-seronegative. CDR3 sequence: CASSRPGLAGVYEFF. For the CDR3, the DNA is TGTGCCAGCAGCCGACCGGGACTAGCGGGAGTTTATGAGTTCTTC.